A selection of T cell receptor beta chains follows, all from one sample in a study of technical replicates of blood from a handful of donors. The method was immunoSEQ multiplex PCR; TCRdb's version includes in-frame clones alone and lacks a portion of them. The sample has about 84,000 clones, 93% seen once. The sequenced sample consisted of T cells isolated from PBMCs. The receptors originated from a human donor in good health. Each CDR3 is given with its conserved first and last residue. Fields, in order: D gene, clone size, J gene, V gene, CDR3 protein, CDR3 DNA. D genes are given only for firm matches. Clone size is given for some rows only: seen once, a few or many times, or a class if the clone is expanded.

NA NA TRBJ2-6 TRBV6-4 CASSLEGFGANVLTF TGTGCCAGCAGCCTTGAGGGTTTTGGGGCCAACGTCCTGACTTTC
NA NA TRBJ1-6 TRBV28 CASIGGTAGGTPLHF TGTGCCTCAATTGGAGGGACGGCCGGGGGAACACCCCTCCACTTT
TRBD2 NA TRBJ2-3 TRBV27 CASRQAGSQDTQYF TGTGCCAGCAGGCAAGCGGGGTCTCAGGATACGCAGTATTTT
NA NA TRBJ2-1 TRBV5-4 CASSLRAGYNEQFF TGTGCCAGCAGCTTGAGGGCGGGCTATAATGAGCAGTTCTTC
NA NA TRBJ1-2 TRBV6-5 CASSYRGWNGYTF TGTGCCAGCAGTTACAGGGGCTGGAATGGCTACACCTTC
TRBD2 NA TRBJ2-3 TRBV6-1 CASSRAGTDTQYF TGTGCCAGCAGCCGAGCGGGAACAGATACGCAGTATTTT
NA NA TRBJ2-7 TRBV30 CAWSVQTGLSEQYF TGTGCCTGGAGTGTACAAACAGGGCTCAGCGAGCAGTACTTC
TRBD1 NA TRBJ2-7 TRBV11-2 CASSLRQGSPYEQYF TGTGCCAGCAGCCTGAGACAGGGGAGCCCCTACGAGCAGTACTTC
NA NA TRBJ2-2 TRBV28 CASRLKRRGTGELFF TGTGCCAGCAGGTTAAAACGCAGGGGCACCGGGGAGCTGTTTTTT
TRBD1 NA TRBJ2-2 TRBV6-5 CASSPQGWTGELFF TGTGCCAGCAGCCCACAGGGGTGGACCGGGGAGCTGTTTTTT
NA NA TRBJ2-5 TRBV25-1 CASSDILQAEETQYF TGTGCCAGCAGTGATATTCTACAGGCTGAAGAGACCCAGTACTTC
TRBD2 NA TRBJ2-7 TRBV29-1 CSVASGTYEQYF TGCAGCGTAGCTAGCGGGACCTACGAGCAGTACTTC
NA once TRBJ2-1 TRBV18 CASSPGYNEQFF TGTGCCAGCTCCCCCGGGTACAATGAGCAGTTCTTC
TRBD1 NA TRBJ2-7 TRBV6-5 CASSSTGPASEQYF TGTGCCAGCAGTTCGACAGGGCCTGCGAGCGAGCAGTACTTC
TRBD1 NA TRBJ1-5 TRBV15 CATSNELQGANQPQHF TGTGCCACCAGCAACGAGTTACAGGGGGCTAATCAGCCCCAGCATTTT
TRBD1 few TRBJ1-4 TRBV28 CASSADRGRFEKLFF TGTGCCAGCAGTGCGGACAGGGGGCGGTTTGAAAAACTGTTTTTT
TRBD2 NA TRBJ2-1 TRBV5-1 CASSSTSGSSYNEQFF TGCGCCAGCAGCTCGACTAGCGGGAGTTCCTACAATGAGCAGTTCTTC
NA NA TRBJ1-6 TRBV27 CASSLASKSSYNSPLHF TGTGCCAGCAGTTTAGCCTCTAAGAGCTCCTATAATTCACCCCTCCACTTT
TRBD1 once TRBJ2-7 TRBV19 CASTVATGGSYEQYF TGTGCCAGTACTGTCGCGACAGGGGGATCCTACGAGCAGTACTTC
NA NA TRBJ1-1 TRBV30 CAWSVVDLAPFF TGTGCCTGGAGTGTAGTGGATCTAGCTCCTTTCTTT
NA NA TRBJ1-1 TRBV6-1 CASSEVTGNTEAFF TGTGCCAGCAGTGAAGTGACAGGAAACACTGAAGCTTTCTTT
NA NA TRBJ1-5 TRBV19 CASSISAGGQPQHF TGTGCCAGTAGTATTTCCGCCGGGGGGCAGCCCCAGCATTTT
TRBD1 once TRBJ1-1 TRBV29-1 CSVETGRGSTEAFF TGCAGCGTTGAAACAGGCAGGGGGAGCACTGAAGCTTTCTTT
TRBD2 NA TRBJ2-5 TRBV2 CASSELAGGGETQYF TGTGCCAGCAGTGAGTTAGCGGGGGGCGGGGAGACCCAGTACTTC
NA NA TRBJ1-5 TRBV12-5 CASGLVRSSQPQHF TGTGCTAGTGGTTTGGTAAGGAGCAGCCAGCCCCAGCATTTT
NA NA TRBJ2-5 TRBV6-4 CASNSTEQETQYF TGTGCCAGCAATTCGACAGAACAAGAGACCCAGTACTTC
TRBD2 NA TRBJ2-5 TRBV4-1 CASSQARGGSQETQYF TGCGCCAGCAGCCAAGCCCGGGGGGGGAGCCAAGAGACCCAGTACTTC
NA NA TRBJ1-5 TRBV11-3 CASSLEVPGQQYYQPQHF TGTGCCAGCAGCTTAGAAGTACCAGGACAGCAATATTATCAGCCCCAGCATTTT
TRBD2 NA TRBJ2-2 TRBV4-1 CASSQGLTSGGTGELFF TGCGCCAGCAGCCAAGGTTTGACTAGCGGGGGCACCGGGGAGCTGTTTTTT
TRBD2 NA TRBJ2-1 TRBV10-2 CASRGIAGEMYEQFF TGCGCCAGCAGAGGAATAGCGGGAGAGATGTATGAGCAGTTCTTC
TRBD1 NA TRBJ2-1 TRBV11-2 CASRLPTGYLFF TGTGCCAGCAGACTTCCGACAGGGTATTTGTTCTTC
NA NA TRBJ2-7 TRBV18 CASSPFEIVDSYEQYF TGTGCCAGCTCACCGTTTGAGATAGTAGACTCCTACGAGCAGTACTTC
NA NA TRBJ2-7 TRBV15 CATSRLKAEQYF TGTGCCACCAGCCGACTTAAGGCTGAGCAGTACTTC
NA NA TRBJ2-3 TRBV19 CASSASQPQDYTDTQYF TGTGCCAGTAGCGCCTCTCAGCCACAGGACTACACAGATACGCAGTATTTT
NA once TRBJ2-5 TRBV7-6 CASSLLATTETQYF TGTGCCAGCAGCTTACTTGCGACAACGGAGACCCAGTACTTC
TRBD2 NA TRBJ2-7 TRBV30 CAWRGLAGGTYEQYF TGTGCCTGGAGAGGGCTAGCGGGGGGGACCTACGAGCAGTACTTC
NA once TRBJ1-1 TRBV10-3 CAISPGGNTEAFF TGTGCCATCAGTCCCGGGGGGAACACTGAAGCTTTCTTT
TRBD1 NA TRBJ1-2 TRBV6-1 CASSEGPAGGGGYGYTF TGTGCCAGCAGTGAAGGTCCAGCGGGAGGGGGCGGCTATGGCTACACCTTC
TRBD1 NA TRBJ1-1 TRBV5-4 CASRQNRGSAGTEAFF TGTGCCAGCAGACAAAACAGGGGATCGGCGGGCACTGAAGCTTTCTTT
NA NA TRBJ1-2 TRBV13 CASSLKRVYGYTF TGTGCCAGCAGCTTAAAGAGGGTCTATGGCTACACCTTC
NA NA TRBJ1-5 TRBV30 CAWGQRSNQPQHF TGTGCCTGGGGACAACGGAGCAATCAGCCCCAGCATTTT